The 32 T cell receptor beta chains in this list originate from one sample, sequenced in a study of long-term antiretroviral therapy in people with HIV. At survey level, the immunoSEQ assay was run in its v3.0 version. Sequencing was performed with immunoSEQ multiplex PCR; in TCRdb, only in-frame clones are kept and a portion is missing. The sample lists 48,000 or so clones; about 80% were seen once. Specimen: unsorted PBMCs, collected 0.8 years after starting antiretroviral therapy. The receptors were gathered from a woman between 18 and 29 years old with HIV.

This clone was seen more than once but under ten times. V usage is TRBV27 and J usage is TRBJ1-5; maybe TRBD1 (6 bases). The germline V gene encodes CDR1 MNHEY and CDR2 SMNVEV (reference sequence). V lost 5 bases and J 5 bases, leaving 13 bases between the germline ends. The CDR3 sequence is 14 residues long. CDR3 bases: TGTGCCAGCAGTGACGGCAGGGGCCATCAGCCCCAGCATTTT. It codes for CASSDGRGHQPQHF.

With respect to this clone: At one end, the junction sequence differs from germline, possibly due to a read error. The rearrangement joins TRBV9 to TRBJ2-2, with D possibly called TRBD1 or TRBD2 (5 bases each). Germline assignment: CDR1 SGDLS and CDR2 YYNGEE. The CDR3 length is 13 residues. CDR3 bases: TGTGCCAGCAGCGCCAGTGGGCTTGGGGGGCTGTTTTTT. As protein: CASSASGLGGLFF. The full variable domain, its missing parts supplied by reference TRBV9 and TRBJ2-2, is DSGVTQTPKHLITATGQRVTLRCSPRSGDLSVYWYQQSLDQGLQFLIQYYNGEERAKGNILERFSAQQFPDLHSELNLSSLELGDSALYFCASSASGLGGLFFGEGSRLTVL.

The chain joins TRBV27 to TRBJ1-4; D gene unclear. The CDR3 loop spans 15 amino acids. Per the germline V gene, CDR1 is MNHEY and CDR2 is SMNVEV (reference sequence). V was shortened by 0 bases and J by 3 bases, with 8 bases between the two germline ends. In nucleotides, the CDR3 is TGTGCCAGCAGTTTATCGTGGACGGCTAATGAAAAACTGTTTTTT. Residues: CASSLSWTANEKLFF.

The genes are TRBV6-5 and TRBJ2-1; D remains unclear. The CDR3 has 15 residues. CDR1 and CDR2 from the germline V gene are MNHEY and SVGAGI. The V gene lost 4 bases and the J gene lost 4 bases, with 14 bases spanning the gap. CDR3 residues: CASSWAPAEYNEQFF. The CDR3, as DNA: TGTGCCAGCAGTTGGGCCCCCGCAGAATACAATGAGCAGTTCTTC.

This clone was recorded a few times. The CDR3 region is CASSSTSRDYEQYF. As DNA, the CDR3 is TGTGCCAGCAGCTCGACTAGCAGGGATTACGAGCAGTACTTC. This sequence joins TRBV7-8 and TRBJ2-7, with 7 bases matching TRBD2. The CDR3 loop spans 14 amino acids. V lost 4 bases and J lost 4; bases outside the gene matches: 7. Germline V gives CDR1 SGHVS, CDR2 FQNEAQ.

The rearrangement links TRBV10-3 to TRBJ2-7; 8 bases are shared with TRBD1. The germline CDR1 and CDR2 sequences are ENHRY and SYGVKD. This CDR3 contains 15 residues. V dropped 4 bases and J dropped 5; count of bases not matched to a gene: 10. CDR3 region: CAISGGQGVVHEQYF. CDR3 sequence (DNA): TGTGCCATCAGTGGAGGACAGGGAGTTGTCCACGAGCAGTACTTC.

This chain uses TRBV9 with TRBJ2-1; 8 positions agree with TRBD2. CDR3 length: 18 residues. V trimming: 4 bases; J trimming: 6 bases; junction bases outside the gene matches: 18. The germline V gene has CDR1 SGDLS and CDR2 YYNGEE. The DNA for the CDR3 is TGTGCCAGCAGCCGTAGCCCGTTTACTAGCGGTCTGGGCAATGAGCAGTTCTTC. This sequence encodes CASSRSPFTSGLGNEQFF.

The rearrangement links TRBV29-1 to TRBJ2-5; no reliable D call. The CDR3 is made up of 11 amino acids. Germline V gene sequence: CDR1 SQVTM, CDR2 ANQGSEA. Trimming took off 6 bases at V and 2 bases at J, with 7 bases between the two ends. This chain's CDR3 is CSVAVQETQYF. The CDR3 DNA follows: TGCAGCGTCGCCGTTCAAGAGACCCAGTACTTC.

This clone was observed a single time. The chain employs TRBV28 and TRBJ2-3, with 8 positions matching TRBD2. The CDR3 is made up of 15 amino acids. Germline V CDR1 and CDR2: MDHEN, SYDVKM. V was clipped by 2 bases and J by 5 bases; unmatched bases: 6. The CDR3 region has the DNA TGTGCCAGCAGTTTAGGGCGGGGGGTTGGAGATACGCAGTATTTT. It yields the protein CASSLGRGVGDTQYF.

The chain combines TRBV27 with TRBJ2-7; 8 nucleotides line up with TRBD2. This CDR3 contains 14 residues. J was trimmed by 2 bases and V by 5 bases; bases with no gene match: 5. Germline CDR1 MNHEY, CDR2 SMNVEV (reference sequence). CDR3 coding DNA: TGTGCCAGCAGTCGTTCGGGGGGGCCCTACGAGCAGTACTTC. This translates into CASSRSGGPYEQYF.

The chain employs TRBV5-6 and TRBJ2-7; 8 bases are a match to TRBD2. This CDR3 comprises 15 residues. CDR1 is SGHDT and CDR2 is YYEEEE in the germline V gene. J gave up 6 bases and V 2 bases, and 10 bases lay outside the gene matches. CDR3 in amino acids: CASSLAGVYLGEQYF. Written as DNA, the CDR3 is TGTGCCAGCAGCTTAGCGGGAGTCTACCTCGGCGAGCAGTACTTC.

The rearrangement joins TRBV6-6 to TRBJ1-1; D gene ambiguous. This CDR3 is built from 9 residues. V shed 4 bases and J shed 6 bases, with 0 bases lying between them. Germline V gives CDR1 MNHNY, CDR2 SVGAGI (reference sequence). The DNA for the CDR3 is TGTGCCAGCAGTTCTGAAGCTTTCTTT. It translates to CASSSEAFF.

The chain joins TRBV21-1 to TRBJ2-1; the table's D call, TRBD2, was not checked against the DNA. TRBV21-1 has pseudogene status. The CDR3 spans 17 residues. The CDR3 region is CAYAGLAGGQVPNEQFF. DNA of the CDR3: TGTGCCTACGCCGGCCTAGCGGGAGGGCAGGTCCCGAATGAGCAGTTCTTC.

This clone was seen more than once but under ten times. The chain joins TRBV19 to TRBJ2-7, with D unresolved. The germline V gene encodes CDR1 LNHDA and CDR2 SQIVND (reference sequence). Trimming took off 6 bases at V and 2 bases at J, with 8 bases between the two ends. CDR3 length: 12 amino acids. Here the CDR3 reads CASSLVPYEQYF. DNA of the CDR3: TGTGCCAGTAGCTTGGTCCCCTACGAGCAGTACTTC.

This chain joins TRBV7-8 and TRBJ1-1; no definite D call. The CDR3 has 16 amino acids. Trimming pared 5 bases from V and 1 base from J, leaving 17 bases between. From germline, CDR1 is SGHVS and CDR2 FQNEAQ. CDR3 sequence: CASSPRYSVSNTEAFF. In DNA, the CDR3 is TGTGCCAGCAGCCCCCGCTACAGCGTCTCGAACACTGAAGCTTTCTTT.

In DNA, the CDR3 is TGTGCCCTTCGCGGTGCACGGACAGGGACCAACCCCGGGGAGCTGTTTTTT. Translated, it gives CALRGARTGTNPGELFF. The rearrangement uses TRBV19 and TRBJ2-2; TRBD1 matches at 8 bases. V shed 11 bases and J 6 bases; nucleotides not matched to a gene: 20. Germline lookup yields CDR1 LNHDA and CDR2 SQIVND (reference sequence). This CDR3 has 17 residues.

The CDR3 is CASSFSGTSGENEQFF. CDR3 sequence (DNA): TGTGCCAGCAGTTTTTCCGGGACTAGCGGGGAAAATGAGCAGTTCTTC. This chain links TRBV6-6 with TRBJ2-1; 13 bases line up with TRBD2. The V and J ends lost 4 bases and 7 bases, in that order; junction bases with no gene match: 7. The CDR3 consists of 16 residues. Germline V gene data show CDR1 as MNHNY and CDR2 as SVGAGI (reference sequence).

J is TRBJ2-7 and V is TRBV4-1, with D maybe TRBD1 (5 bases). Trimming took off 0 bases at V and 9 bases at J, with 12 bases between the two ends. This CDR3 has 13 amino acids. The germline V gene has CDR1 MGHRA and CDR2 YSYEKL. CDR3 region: CASSQDRVIGQYF. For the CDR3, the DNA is TGCGCCAGCAGCCAAGACAGGGTGATTGGGCAGTACTTC.

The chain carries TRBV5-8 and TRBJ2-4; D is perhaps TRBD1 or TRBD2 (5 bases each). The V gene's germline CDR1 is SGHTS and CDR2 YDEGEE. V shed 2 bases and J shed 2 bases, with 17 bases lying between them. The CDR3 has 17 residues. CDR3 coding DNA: TGTGCCAGCAGCTTCTCCCCCGGGGCTTCCACCAAAAACATTCAGTACTTC. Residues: CASSFSPGASTKNIQYF.

The CDR3 region has the DNA TGTGCCAGCTCACCTTTGGGACCTTCCTACAATGAGCAGTTCTTC. As protein: CASSPLGPSYNEQFF. The rearrangement joins TRBV18 to TRBJ2-1; the D call may be TRBD1 or TRBD2 (5 bases each). This CDR3 has 15 amino acids. Looked up from germline, CDR1 is KGHSH and CDR2 is LQKENI. V lost 3 bases and J 1 base, leaving 10 bases between the germline ends.

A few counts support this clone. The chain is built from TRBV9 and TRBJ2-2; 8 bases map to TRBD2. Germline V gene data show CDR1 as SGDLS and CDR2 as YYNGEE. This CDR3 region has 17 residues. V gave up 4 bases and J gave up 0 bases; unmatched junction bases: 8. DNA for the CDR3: TGTGCCAGCAGCACCCATCGGACTAGCTCGAACACCGGGGAGCTGTTTTTT. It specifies CASSTHRTSSNTGELFF.

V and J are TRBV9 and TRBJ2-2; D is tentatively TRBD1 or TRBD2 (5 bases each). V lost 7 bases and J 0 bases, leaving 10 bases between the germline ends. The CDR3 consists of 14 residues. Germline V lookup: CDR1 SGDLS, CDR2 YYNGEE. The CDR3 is CASGVGPNTGELFF. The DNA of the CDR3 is TGTGCCAGCGGGGTGGGACCGAACACCGGGGAGCTGTTTTTT.

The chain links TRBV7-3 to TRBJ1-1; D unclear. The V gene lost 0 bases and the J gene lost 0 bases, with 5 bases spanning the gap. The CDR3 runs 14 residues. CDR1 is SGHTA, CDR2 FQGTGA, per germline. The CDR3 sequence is CASSLTSLNTEAFF. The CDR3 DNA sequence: TGTGCCAGCAGCTTAACGTCGCTGAACACTGAAGCTTTCTTT. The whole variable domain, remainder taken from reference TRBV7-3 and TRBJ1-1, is GAGVSQTPSNKVTEKGKYVELRCDPISGHTALYWYRQSLGQGPEFLIYFQGTGAADDSGLPNDRFFAVRPEGSVSTLKIQRTERGDSAVYLCASSLTSLNTEAFFGQGTRLTVV.

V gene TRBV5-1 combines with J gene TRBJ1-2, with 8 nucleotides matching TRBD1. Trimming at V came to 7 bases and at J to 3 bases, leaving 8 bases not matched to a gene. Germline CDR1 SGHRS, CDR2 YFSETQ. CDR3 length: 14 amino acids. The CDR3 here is CASGAGGLYYGYTF. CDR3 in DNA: TGCGCCAGCGGTGCAGGGGGCCTTTACTATGGCTACACCTTC.

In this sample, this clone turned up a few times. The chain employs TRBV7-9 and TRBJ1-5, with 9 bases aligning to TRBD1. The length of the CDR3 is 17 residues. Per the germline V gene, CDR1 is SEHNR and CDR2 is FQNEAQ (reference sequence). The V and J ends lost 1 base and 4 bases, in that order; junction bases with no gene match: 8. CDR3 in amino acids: CASSLDPGQGLNQPQHF. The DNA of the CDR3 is TGTGCCAGCAGCTTAGACCCGGGACAGGGATTAAATCAGCCCCAGCATTTT.

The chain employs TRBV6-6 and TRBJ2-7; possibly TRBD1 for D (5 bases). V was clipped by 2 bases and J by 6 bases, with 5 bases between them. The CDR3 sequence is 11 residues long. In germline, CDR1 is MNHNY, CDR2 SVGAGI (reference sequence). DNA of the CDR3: TGTGCCAGCAGTTACGGGGCCGAGCAGTACTTC. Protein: CASSYGAEQYF.

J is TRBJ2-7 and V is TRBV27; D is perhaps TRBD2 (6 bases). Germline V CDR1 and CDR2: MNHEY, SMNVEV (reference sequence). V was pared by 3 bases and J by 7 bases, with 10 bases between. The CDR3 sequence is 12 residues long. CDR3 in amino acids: CASSLGGLEQYF. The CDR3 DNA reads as TGTGCCAGCAGTTTGGGGGGATTGGAGCAGTACTTC.

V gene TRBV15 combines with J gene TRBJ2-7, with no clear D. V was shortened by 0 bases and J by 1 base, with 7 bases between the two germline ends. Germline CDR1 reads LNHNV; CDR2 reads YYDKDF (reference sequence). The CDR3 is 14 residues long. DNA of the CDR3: TGTGCCACCAGCAGAGAAGACGGTTCCTACGAGCAGTACTTC. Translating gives CATSREDGSYEQYF.

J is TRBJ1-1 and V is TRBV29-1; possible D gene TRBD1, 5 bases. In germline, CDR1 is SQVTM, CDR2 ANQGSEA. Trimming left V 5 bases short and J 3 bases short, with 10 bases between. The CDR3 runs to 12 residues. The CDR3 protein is CSVLRVDTEAFF. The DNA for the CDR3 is TGCAGCGTTCTCAGGGTGGACACTGAAGCTTTCTTT.

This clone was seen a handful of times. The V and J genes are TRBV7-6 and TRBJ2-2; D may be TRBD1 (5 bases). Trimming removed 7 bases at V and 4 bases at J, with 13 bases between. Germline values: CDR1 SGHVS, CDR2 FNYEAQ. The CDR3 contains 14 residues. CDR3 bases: TGTGCCAGCACCACAGCCCAGGGCACCGGGGAGCTGTTTTTT. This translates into CASTTAQGTGELFF. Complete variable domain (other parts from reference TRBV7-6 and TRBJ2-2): GAGVSQSPRYKVTKRGQDVALRCDPISGHVSLYWYRQALGQGPEFLTYFNYEAQQDKSGLPNDRFSAERPEGSISTLTIQRTEQRDSAMYRCASTTAQGTGELFFGEGSRLTVL.

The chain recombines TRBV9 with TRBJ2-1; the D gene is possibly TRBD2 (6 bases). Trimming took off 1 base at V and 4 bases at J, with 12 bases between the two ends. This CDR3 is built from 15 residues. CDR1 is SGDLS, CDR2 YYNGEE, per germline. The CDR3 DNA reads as TGTGCCAGCAGCGTATTTGCGGGAAAATACAATGAGCAGTTCTTC. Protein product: CASSVFAGKYNEQFF. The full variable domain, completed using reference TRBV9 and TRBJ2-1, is DSGVTQTPKHLITATGQRVTLRCSPRSGDLSVYWYQQSLDQGLQFLIQYYNGEERAKGNILERFSAQQFPDLHSELNLSSLELGDSALYFCASSVFAGKYNEQFFGPGTRLTVL.

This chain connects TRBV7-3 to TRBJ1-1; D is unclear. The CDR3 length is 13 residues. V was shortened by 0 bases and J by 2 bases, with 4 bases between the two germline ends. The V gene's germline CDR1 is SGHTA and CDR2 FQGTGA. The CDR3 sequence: CASSLTSNTEAFF. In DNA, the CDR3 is TGTGCCAGCAGCTTAACCTCCAACACTGAAGCTTTCTTT.